The 19 T cell receptor beta chains in this list originate from one sample, sequenced in a study of long-term antiretroviral therapy in people with HIV (dated by TCRdb to 2021 to 2024). Sequencing of the TRB variable region was done with the immunoSEQ hsTCRB v3.0 assay at survey level resolution. TCRdb provides this immuneACCESS table in a form limited to in-frame rearrangements. Some clones are lacking; in checked studies, under half of them reflect an unresolved V gene, and why the rest are absent is not known. The sample records about 28,000 clones, approximately 83% of which are singletons. The ten largest clones take up roughly 4% of the sample. The source was unsorted PBMCs, collected 0.8 years before starting antiretroviral therapy. The receptor set was obtained from a man aged 18 to 29 with HIV.

The J gene is TRBJ1-5, the V gene TRBV7-8; D ambiguous. The V gene's germline CDR1 is SGHVS and CDR2 FQNEAQ. Trimming shortened V by 4 bases and J by 0 bases, and 7 bases separated the two germline ends. This CDR3 is 14 amino acids long. For the CDR3, the DNA is TGTGCCAGCAGCTCGGCGGATAGCAATCAGCCCCAGCATTTT. It specifies CASSSADSNQPQHF.

V is TRBV30 and J is TRBJ2-3; a weak D match, TRBD2 (6 bases). V lost 4 bases, J lost 5 bases, and 16 bases lay in between. CDR1 is GTSNPN and CDR2 is SVGIG in the germline V gene (reference sequence). The CDR3 has 14 amino acids. The CDR3 nucleotides are TGTGCCTGGATTTGGCGGGGTGGTGGAGATACGCAGTATTTT. Amino acid sequence: CAWIWRGGGDTQYF.

This sequence joins TRBV5-5 and TRBJ2-3, with no clear D. Germline CDR1 and CDR2: SGHKS and YYEKEE (reference sequence). The CDR3 contains 14 residues. Trimming cost V 4 bases and J 2 bases, with 11 bases left between them. The CDR3 region has the DNA TGTGCCAGCAGCCGGAGCCCGGTCACAGATACGCAGTATTTT. Its protein is CASSRSPVTDTQYF. The full variable domain, in which reference TRBV5-5 and TRBJ2-3 provide the parts outside the CDR3, is DAGVTQSPTHLIKTRGQQVTLRCSPISGHKSVSWYQQVLGQGPQFIFQYYEKEERGRGNFPDRFSARQFPNYSSELNVNALLLGDSALYLCASSRSPVTDTQYFGPGTRLTVL.

The chain links TRBV14 to TRBJ2-7; D is tentatively TRBD1 or TRBD2 (7 bases each). V shed 0 bases and J shed 0 bases, with 15 bases lying between them. This CDR3 has 17 residues. Germline values: CDR1 SGHDN, CDR2 FVKESK. CDR3 loop: CASSQEGGTAYSYEQYF. Here the CDR3 DNA reads TGTGCCAGCAGCCAAGAGGGGGGGACAGCGTACTCCTACGAGCAGTACTTC.

This chain uses TRBV5-4 with TRBJ1-1; D remains unclear. The V gene lost 4 bases and the J gene lost 6 bases, with 10 bases spanning the gap. Germline CDR1 reads SGHNT; CDR2 reads YYREEE (reference sequence). This CDR3 has 12 residues. The CDR3 spells CASSGEPAEAFF. The CDR3 bases are TGTGCCAGCAGCGGGGAGCCGGCTGAAGCTTTCTTT.

J is TRBJ1-1 and V is TRBV10-3, with D unresolved. The ends were cut back, 11 bases at V and 3 bases at J, with 10 bases in the middle. The CDR3 consists of 11 residues. CDR1 is ENHRY and CDR2 is SYGVKD in the germline V gene. CDR3 coding DNA: TGTGCCTCCACAGAGGACACTGAAGCTTTCTTT. As protein: CASTEDTEAFF.

The rearrangement joins TRBV27 to TRBJ1-2; D not certain. V was cut by 5 bases and J by 4 bases, with 11 bases left in between. Germline CDR1 is MNHEY and CDR2 is SMNVEV (reference sequence). CDR3 length: 13 amino acids. CDR3 DNA sequence: TGTGCCAGCAGTCCGACGGCCGGCTATGGCTACACCTTC. It yields the protein CASSPTAGYGYTF.

The V gene is TRBV5-1, the J gene TRBJ2-2, with TRBD2 matching 9 bases. This CDR3 spans 17 amino acids. Germline CDR1 and CDR2: SGHRS and YFSETQ. With V trimmed by 1 base and J by 3 bases, 7 bases remained unmatched. This CDR3 reads CASSLFLAGSDTGELFF. Here the CDR3 DNA reads TGCGCCAGCAGCTTGTTCCTAGCGGGAAGTGACACCGGGGAGCTGTTTTTT.

The chain couples TRBV6-1 to TRBJ1-5; D is unresolved. The CDR3 totals 11 residues. V lost 7 bases and J lost 6, with 7 bases in between. Germline lookup yields CDR1 MNHNS and CDR2 SASEGT. The chain's CDR3 is CASNSLQPQHF. The CDR3 bases are TGTGCCAGCAACAGTCTTCAGCCCCAGCATTTT.

This sequence joins TRBV5-6 and TRBJ2-3; 7 bases agree with TRBD1. The V and J ends lost 4 bases and 1 base, in that order; junction bases with no gene match: 3. Germline V gene sequence: CDR1 SGHDT, CDR2 YYEEEE. The CDR3 loop spans 14 amino acids. The CDR3 loop reads CASSIGQGTDTQYF. CDR3 bases: TGTGCCAGCAGCATCGGACAGGGCACAGATACGCAGTATTTT.

The DNA of the CDR3 is TGTGCCAGCACTAGCGTATCCTACGAGCAGTACTTC. Translation: CASTSVSYEQYF. The gene calls are TRBV7-2 and TRBJ2-7; tentatively, D is TRBD2 (6 bases). Trimming left V 7 bases short and J 1 base short, with 8 bases between. The CDR3 is 12 residues long. Germline values: CDR1 SGHTA, CDR2 FQGNSA.

The chain carries TRBV7-2 and TRBJ1-5; D ambiguous. This CDR3 has 12 amino acids. With 6 bases removed from V and 4 bases from J, the gap between germline ends came to 7 bases. Germline values: CDR1 SGHTA, CDR2 FQGNSA. The CDR3 DNA reads TGTGCCAGCAGTTCTTATAATCAGCCCCAGCATTTT. It is translated as CASSSYNQPQHF.

In this sample, this clone turned up once. V is TRBV18 and J is TRBJ2-2, with D perhaps TRBD1 or TRBD2 (5 bases each). The CDR3 sequence is 15 residues long. Trimming pared 2 bases from V and 7 bases from J, leaving 14 bases between. Germline CDR1 is KGHSH and CDR2 is LQKENI. The CDR3: CASSPGDWGSGELFF. The CDR3 bases are TGTGCCAGCTCACCAGGAGACTGGGGGAGCGGGGAGCTGTTTTTT.

V and J are TRBV4-2 and TRBJ1-6; D uncertain. The CDR3 loop spans 17 amino acids. Trimming removed 4 bases at V and 8 bases at J, with 21 bases between. CDR1 is LGHNA and CDR2 is YNFKEQ in the germline V gene. The CDR3 sequence is CASSPTRWSKRDSPLHF. The DNA of the CDR3 is TGTGCCAGCAGCCCTACCCGCTGGTCCAAGAGGGATTCACCCCTCCACTTT.

Here the CDR3 reads CASSLVSTREQYF. The CDR3 DNA is TGTGCCAGCAGCTTGGTCTCGACGAGGGAGCAGTACTTC. This chain uses TRBV11-2 with TRBJ2-7; D is undetermined. Germline CDR1 is SGHAT and CDR2 is FQNNGV. CDR3 length: 13 amino acids. The ends were cut back, 3 bases at V and 7 bases at J, with 13 bases in the middle.

The V call is TRBV5-5, the J call TRBJ1-1, with a possible D match to TRBD1 (6 bases). The V end lost 0 bases, the J end lost 3 bases, and 12 bases lay between the germline ends. The germline CDR1 and CDR2 sequences are SGHKS and YYEKEE (reference sequence). The length of the CDR3 is 15 residues. Written as DNA, the CDR3 is TGTGCCAGCAGCTTGGCCGTCTCAGGGGACACTGAAGCTTTCTTT. It specifies CASSLAVSGDTEAFF. Drawing the rest from reference TRBV5-5 and TRBJ1-1, the complete variable domain is DAGVTQSPTHLIKTRGQQVTLRCSPISGHKSVSWYQQVLGQGPQFIFQYYEKEERGRGNFPDRFSARQFPNYSSELNVNALLLGDSALYLCASSLAVSGDTEAFFGQGTRLTVV.

This chain links TRBV11-3 with TRBJ2-2; a possible D gene is TRBD1 (6 bases). Trimming pared 5 bases from V and 5 bases from J, leaving 15 bases between. Germline V gene data show CDR1 as SGHNT and CDR2 as YENEEA. The CDR3 sequence is 15 residues long. The CDR3 DNA reads as TGTGCCAGCAGCGCCGGGACAAAGGCGACCGGGGAGCTGTTTTTT. Translating it yields CASSAGTKATGELFF.

CDR3 in DNA: TGTGCCAGTAGTATAGATAAGGGAGTGACGTTCACCGGGGAGCTGTTTTTT. Amino acid sequence: CASSIDKGVTFTGELFF. This sequence joins TRBV19 and TRBJ2-2; D perhaps matches TRBD2 (5 bases). The CDR3 is 17 amino acids. Germline V CDR1 and CDR2: LNHDA, SQIVND (reference sequence). The V end was cut by 0 bases, the J end by 4 bases, with 15 bases between.

In this sample, this clone turned up once. The chain carries TRBV27 and TRBJ2-1; 11 nucleotides align to TRBD2. Germline lookup yields CDR1 MNHEY and CDR2 SMNVEV (reference sequence). Trimming took 0 bases from V and 8 from J; bases not matched to a gene: 6. The CDR3 has 16 amino acids. The CDR3 sequence: CASSLSIAGGWYEQFF. CDR3 nucleotides: TGTGCCAGCAGTTTATCGATAGCGGGAGGGTGGTATGAGCAGTTCTTC.